A single sample gave rise to the 32 T cell receptor beta chains below, sequenced in a study of CD8+CD57+ T cells in acquired aplastic anemia. Before being chosen for sequencing, patients had shown CD8+CD57+ cell expansion by flow cytometry. It was genomic DNA that served as the template for profiling TCR beta VDJ and CDR3. TCRdb re-called the reads with MiXCR, one entry per CDR3 protein. The sample yields about 200,000 distinct CDR3 sequences, roughly 50% seen once. The sample comprised sorted CD4+, CD8+, or CD8+CD57+ T cells (not recorded which) from PBMCs. Receptors were obtained from a human donor with aplastic anemia.

There are many counts of this clonotype. The chain is built from TRBV5-5 and TRBJ1-2; 9 nucleotides align to TRBD1. In germline, CDR1 is SGHKS, CDR2 YYEKEE (reference sequence). The CDR3 sequence is 16 residues long. V was pared by 3 bases and J by 8 bases, with 14 bases of the junction left unmatched. In DNA, the CDR3 is TGTGCCAGCAGCTGGAGGCGGACGGGACAGGGAGAAGGCTACACCTTC. This gives the protein CASSWRRTGQGEGYTF.

In this sample, this clonotype turned up a few times. The J gene is TRBJ2-3, the V gene TRBV24-1; D call uncertain. Germline CDR1 reads KGHDR; CDR2 reads SFDVKD. This CDR3 contains 12 residues. V shed 4 bases and J shed 5 bases, with 6 bases lying between them. CDR3 in amino acids: CATSDLGDTQYF. As DNA, the CDR3 is TGTGCCACCAGTGACTTGGGAGATACGCAGTATTTT.

The chain recombines TRBV2 with TRBJ2-7; TRBD1 aligns across 7 bases. The CDR3 is 13 amino acids. After removal of 6 bases from V and 5 bases from J, the junction contained 7 bases not matched to a gene. Germline V gene sequence: CDR1 SNHLY, CDR2 FYNNEI. CDR3 DNA: TGTGCCAGCAGCGCGTGGCAGGGGGACGAGCAGTACGTC. It yields the protein CASSAWQGDEQYV.

Ten or more counts support this clonotype. The chain is built from TRBV5-1 and TRBJ1-3; no reliable D call. V was clipped by 0 bases and J by 4 bases, with 11 bases between them. Per germline, CDR1 SGHRS and CDR2 YFSETQ. The CDR3 sequence is 15 residues long. The chain's CDR3 is CASSLGSKVGNTIYF. The CDR3 region has the DNA TGCGCCAGCAGCTTGGGGAGTAAGGTCGGAAACACCATATATTTT.

This clonotype was observed at least ten times. The chain carries TRBV5-1 and TRBJ1-1; 7 positions agree with TRBD1. Germline values: CDR1 SGHRS, CDR2 YFSETQ. CDR3 length: 15 residues. J lost 3 bases, V lost 4 bases, and 9 bases had no gene match. The CDR3 loop reads CASSQGTDTYTEAFF. CDR3 bases: TGCGCCAGCAGCCAAGGGACAGATACTTACACTGAAGCTTTCTTT.

This clonotype was observed a few times. The chain couples TRBV20-1 to TRBJ2-7; TRBD1 might be the D (5 bases). There are 13 residues in the CDR3. Germline loops: CDR1 DFQATT, CDR2 SNEGSKA (reference sequence). V lost 6 bases and J lost 6, with 18 bases in between. In nucleotides, the CDR3 is TGCAGTGCCAGCCTCGACAGATCGGGCGAGCAGTACTTC. It encodes CSASLDRSGEQYF.

The table lists this clonotype with many counts. The chain recombines TRBV5-1 with TRBJ1-1; a possible D gene is TRBD1 (5 bases). Germline V gene lookup returns CDR1 SGHRS and CDR2 YFSETQ. Trimming pared 0 bases from V and 0 bases from J, leaving 9 bases between. CDR3 length equals 15 residues. CDR3 amino acids: CASSLGQNMNTEAFF. For the CDR3, the DNA is TGCGCCAGCAGCTTGGGACAGAACATGAACACTGAAGCTTTCTTT.

To note about this clonotype: The CDR3 end shows no conserved phenylalanine or tryptophan, and so a read error is likely. No DNA is shown, since the ends of the CDR3 on it are uncertain; the CDR3 is the one TCRdb lists. This chain links TRBV9 with TRBJ1-1. The CDR3 is 8 amino acids in total, end residues counted. The germline V gene encodes CDR1 SGDLS and CDR2 YYNGEE. The CDR3 reads CASSVATA.

The chain couples TRBV24-1 to TRBJ1-5, with D perhaps TRBD1 (5 bases). Looked up from germline, CDR1 is KGHDR and CDR2 is SFDVKD. V lost 5 bases, J lost 4 bases, and 17 bases lay in between. This CDR3 is 16 amino acids long. Written as DNA, the CDR3 is TGTGCCACCAGTGCCGGAGGGACGGCCGAGAATCAGCCCCAGCATTTT. Its protein is CATSAGGTAENQPQHF.

At least ten counts were recorded for this clonotype. V gene TRBV2 combines with J gene TRBJ1-4; D not certain. Germline values: CDR1 SNHLY, CDR2 FYNNEI. V was trimmed by 4 bases and J by 5 bases, leaving 11 bases between them. The CDR3 totals 14 residues. CDR3 nucleotide sequence: TGTGCCAGCAGTGCGACCACCCCGAATGAAAAACTGTTTTTT. It encodes CASSATTPNEKLFF. The full variable domain, rest sourced from reference TRBV2 and TRBJ1-4, is EPEVTQTPSHQVTQMGQEVILRCVPISNHLYFYWYRQILGQKVEFLVSFYNNEISEKSEIFDDQFSVERPDGSNFTLKIRSTKLEDSAMYFCASSATTPNEKLFFGSGTQLSVL.

This clonotype has at least ten counts. The chain combines TRBV7-2 with TRBJ2-7; D perhaps matches TRBD2 (5 bases). V lost 8 bases and J 4 bases, leaving 15 bases between the germline ends. CDR3 length: 13 amino acids. Germline CDR1 SGHTA, CDR2 FQGNSA. The CDR3 nucleotides are TGTGCCAGCCGCTCTAGCTCTGGTTACGAGCAGTACTTC. It is translated as CASRSSSGYEQYF. The variable domain in full, completed from reference TRBV7-2 and TRBJ2-7, reads GAGVSQSPSNKVTEKGKDVELRCDPISGHTALYWYRQSLGQGLEFLIYFQGNSAPDKSGLPSDRFSAERTGGSVSTLTIQRTQQEDSAVYLCASRSSSGYEQYFGPGTRLTVT.

This clonotype has a count of ten or more. This sequence joins TRBV6-1 and TRBJ1-2; TRBD1 might be the D (5 bases). This CDR3 contains 14 residues. Germline V gene data show CDR1 as MNHNS and CDR2 as SASEGT. Trimming cost V 11 bases and J 4 bases, with 20 bases left between them. The CDR3 here is CALQWGRDSYGYTF. As DNA, the CDR3 is TGTGCCTTGCAGTGGGGCAGAGACAGCTATGGCTACACCTTC.

As for this clonotype: The CDR3 carries no conserved terminal phenylalanine or tryptophan, so it likely arises from a read error. This chain links TRBV5-1 with TRBJ2-2; D is unclear. The V gene's germline CDR1 is SGHRS and CDR2 YFSETQ. The CDR3 sequence is 16 residues long. Deletions cut 0 bases from V and 2 bases from J, with 11 bases between. The CDR3 DNA follows: TGCGCCAGCAGCTTGGGGGTTGGCGGTAACACCGGGGAGCTGTTTTCT. Protein sequence: CASSLGVGGNTGELFS.

A note on this clonotype: It may be a read error: a sequence one base away is much more abundant. The CDR3 region is CASSTGTGNTEAFF. The CDR3 DNA follows: TGTGCCAGCAGCACCGGGACAGGGAACACTGAAGCTTTCTTT. The chain carries TRBV7-2 and TRBJ1-1; TRBD1 matches 8 bases. CDR1 is SGHTA and CDR2 is FQGNSA in the germline V gene. The CDR3 totals 14 residues. Unmatched junction bases numbered 3, after V lost 5 bases and J lost 1 base.

There are a few counts of this clonotype. The CDR3 loop is CASSQDAGMRETQYF. The CDR3 DNA is TGTGCCAGCAGCCAAGATGCAGGAATGAGGGAGACCCAGTACTTC. The J gene is TRBJ2-5, the V gene TRBV14; no definite D call. This CDR3 has 15 residues. Germline V gene data show CDR1 as SGHDN and CDR2 as FVKESK. V was trimmed by 0 bases and J by 5 bases, leaving 13 bases between them.

The chain recombines TRBV20-1 with TRBJ1-5; D is unclear. Germline CDR1 is DFQATT and CDR2 is SNEGSKA (reference sequence). The CDR3 has 13 amino acids. Trimming removed 3 bases from V and 3 bases from J, with 9 bases in between. As DNA, the CDR3 is TGCAGTGCTAGGGCGGGTTTCAATCAGCCCCAGCATTTT. This translates into CSARAGFNQPQHF.

This clonotype was detected only a few times. The CDR3 DNA reads as TGTGCCACCTCATTCCGTGGGGGAGGGGATGAAAAACTGTTTTTT. It specifies CATSFRGGGDEKLFF. This chain uses TRBV6-1 with TRBJ1-4; possible D gene TRBD1, 5 bases. Germline loops: CDR1 MNHNS, CDR2 SASEGT. The CDR3 sequence is 15 residues long. V was shortened by 10 bases and J by 6 bases, with 21 bases between the two germline ends.

This clonotype was observed a single time. The gene calls are TRBV15 and TRBJ2-1; D is possibly TRBD1 (5 bases). The V gene lost 1 base and the J gene lost 2 bases, with 12 bases spanning the gap. Germline CDR1 reads LNHNV; CDR2 reads YYDKDF (reference sequence). The CDR3 is 16 amino acids. CDR3 region: CATSRAIRGPYNEQFF. The DNA of the CDR3 is TGTGCCACCAGCAGAGCCATAAGGGGTCCCTACAATGAGCAGTTCTTC.

On this clonotype: A read error is possible here, since a much larger clone lies one base away. The chain couples TRBV20-1 to TRBJ2-1; D may be TRBD1 (5 bases). CDR1 DFQATT and CDR2 SNEGSKA come from the germline V gene (reference sequence). The CDR3 sequence is 15 residues long. As DNA, the CDR3 is TGCGGTGCTAGGGGTTTTGATAGCTCCTACAATGAGCAGTTCTTC. Its translation is CGARGFDSSYNEQFF.

This clonotype was detected many times. The chain combines TRBV12-3 or TRBV12-4 with TRBJ2-2; 7 positions agree with TRBD1. The trim removed 6 bases at V and 3 bases at J, leaving 7 bases unmatched. The CDR3 contains 15 residues. Here the CDR3 reads CASSSDREYTGELFF. The CDR3 DNA reads TGTGCCAGCAGCTCCGACAGGGAGTACACCGGGGAGCTGTTTTTT.

This chain joins TRBV2 and TRBJ1-2, with D perhaps TRBD1 (5 bases). This CDR3 contains 14 residues. V lost 4 bases and J lost 4, with 13 bases in between. Germline loops: CDR1 SNHLY, CDR2 FYNNEI. The CDR3 coding sequence is TGTGCCAGCAGTGCCACCGGGACGGCCTATGGCTACACCTTC. Translated: CASSATGTAYGYTF.

The table lists this clonotype with a few counts. Possible read error: a much larger clone is one base away. This chain connects TRBV5-1 to TRBJ2-5, with D possibly TRBD2 on 6 matching bases. CDR1 is SGHRS, CDR2 YFSETQ, per germline. Deletions cut 3 bases from V and 3 bases from J, with 15 bases between. The CDR3 spans 15 residues. The CDR3 sequence is CASSSGTPREETQYF. CDR3 nucleotides: TGCGCCAGCAGCTCCGGGACTCCACGGGAAGAGACCCAGTACTTC.

In its sample, this clonotype was seen a few times. This chain links TRBV7-9 with TRBJ2-5; maybe TRBD1 (5 bases). Germline V gene data show CDR1 as SEHNR and CDR2 as FQNEAQ (reference sequence). The V gene lost 6 bases and the J gene lost 1 base, with 18 bases spanning the gap. The CDR3 spans 16 residues. CDR3 sequence (DNA): TGTGCCAGCAGATCTTCAGGGTCCCAACCCCAAGAGACCCAGTACTTC. Residues: CASRSSGSQPQETQYF.

The V and J genes are TRBV20-1 and TRBJ2-5, with TRBD2 identical over 11 bases. J was trimmed by 5 bases and V by 3 bases; bases with no gene match: 11. CDR1 is DFQATT, CDR2 SNEGSKA, per germline (reference sequence). The CDR3 runs 16 residues. The CDR3 nucleotides read TGCAGTGCTAGGCGGTCTAGCGGGAGGATGAGTGAGACCCAGTACTTC. Its protein is CSARRSSGRMSETQYF.

The J gene is TRBJ1-2, the V gene TRBV7-3, with D hard to call. The CDR3 has 14 residues. Per germline, CDR1 SGHTA and CDR2 FQGTGA. V gave up 6 bases and J gave up 0 bases, with 11 bases separating them. The CDR3 sequence is CASRASGANYGYTF. The CDR3 coding sequence is TGTGCCAGCAGAGCGTCGGGAGCTAACTATGGCTACACCTTC.

The chain has TRBV10-3 and TRBJ2-1; 8 bases agree with TRBD2. The CDR3 is 13 amino acids. Germline CDR1 is ENHRY and CDR2 is SYGVKD. V lost 8 bases to trimming and J lost 1 base; unmatched junction nucleotides: 1. CDR3 sequence reads: CAIAGGSYNEQFF. The CDR3 DNA is TGTGCCATCGCGGGGGGATCCTACAATGAGCAGTTCTTC.

This clonotype has a handful of counts. V gene TRBV12-3 or TRBV12-4 combines with J gene TRBJ2-7, with TRBD2 as a possible D gene (6 bases). The V and J ends lost 6 bases and 4 bases respectively, with 19 bases between them. CDR3 length: 15 residues. The CDR3 spells CASSSPGPGRYEQYF. The CDR3 nucleotides are TGTGCCAGCAGCTCACCCGGCCCAGGGAGGTACGAGCAGTACTTC.

This clonotype was picked up many times. The V gene is TRBV5-8, the J gene TRBJ2-7; 8 bases are a match to TRBD1. With 2 bases clipped from V and 6 bases from J, the junction kept 10 bases outside the gene matches. Germline loops: CDR1 SGHTS, CDR2 YDEGEE. The CDR3 covers 15 residues. CDR3 coding DNA: TGTGCCAGCAGCTTCCGGACAGGGAGCGAGCGCGAGCAGTACTTC. Its translation: CASSFRTGSEREQYF.

The genes are TRBV9 and TRBJ1-6, with 11 bases fitting TRBD1. Germline CDR1 SGDLS, CDR2 YYNGEE. J gave up 9 bases and V 0 bases, and 5 bases lay outside the gene matches. The CDR3 is 16 residues long. CDR3 coding DNA: TGTGCCAGCAGCGTAGCCGGGACAGGGGGTGGTTCACCCCTCCACTTT. Translating it yields CASSVAGTGGGSPLHF.

This chain connects TRBV20-1 to TRBJ1-1; 7 nucleotides align to TRBD1. Germline V gene sequence: CDR1 DFQATT, CDR2 SNEGSKA (reference sequence). The CDR3 is 14 residues long. The ends lost 2 bases at V and 7 bases at J; junction bases unmatched: 10. For the CDR3, the DNA is TGCAGTGCTAGACGAAAACAGGGGAGGGTTGAAGCTTTCTTT. Its protein product is CSARRKQGRVEAFF.

Concerning this clonotype: Given a much more abundant clone one base away, this may be a read error. V and J are TRBV9 and TRBJ2-5; D gene ambiguous. Germline V gene lookup returns CDR1 SGDLS and CDR2 YYNGEE. The CDR3 is 13 amino acids. CDR3 in DNA: TGTGCCAGCAGCGTAGCGTTAGAAGAGGCCCAGTACTTC. It specifies CASSVALEEAQYF.

This clonotype was found a few times. A much more abundant neighbour one base away suggests this may be a read error. This chain connects TRBV6-6 to TRBJ1-2; D remains unclear. This CDR3 contains 12 residues. The germline V gene encodes CDR1 MNHNY and CDR2 SVGAGI (reference sequence). This CDR3 reads CASTVSDYGCTF. CDR3 nucleotides: TGTGCCAGCACCGTGTCTGACTATGGCTGCACCTTC.